These 21 T cell receptor beta chains were sequenced from one sample in a study of regulatory T cells in long-lasting Graves disease. Time point given: persistent/refractory GD, antithyroid drugs over 5 years with positive TRAb. Isolated PBMC RNA provided the starting material for the TCR library. Construction of the TCR beta libraries employed iRepertoire HTBI primers in conjunction with Arm-PCR of CDR3 regions. TCRdb called the multiplex PCR reads again in MiXCR, with one record for every CDR3 protein. This sample yields around 430,000 distinct CDR3 sequences, of which under 25% are seen a single time; about 12% belongs to the top ten. This material consisted of peripheral blood mononuclear cells (PBMCs), taken when the disease was refractory, from a patient treated with antithyroid drugs. These receptors came from a female donor with Graves disease.

Written as DNA, the CDR3 is TGTGCCACCAGCAGAGATCAATACACCGGGGAGCTGTTTTTT. It is translated as CATSRDQYTGELFF. The chain links TRBV15 to TRBJ2-2, with D unresolved. This CDR3 has 14 amino acids. The germline V gene encodes CDR1 LNHNV and CDR2 YYDKDF (reference sequence). Trimming took 0 bases from V and 3 from J, leaving 5 bases between them. Combining the CDR3 with reference TRBV15 and TRBJ2-2 gives the whole variable domain DAMVIQNPRYQVTQFGKPVTLSCSQTLNHNVMYWYQQKSSQAPKLLFHYYDKDFNNEADTPDNFQSRRPNTSFCFLDIRSPGLGDTAMYLCATSRDQYTGELFFGEGSRLTVL.

This clonotype was seen many times. V usage is TRBV7-9 and J usage is TRBJ2-2; D is possibly TRBD1 (5 bases). Trimming cost V 2 bases and J 0 bases, with 10 bases left between them. This CDR3 contains 16 residues. Germline values: CDR1 SEHNR, CDR2 FQNEAQ (reference sequence). The CDR3: CASSLQGQTNTGELFF. The CDR3 DNA follows: TGTGCCAGCAGCTTACAGGGTCAAACGAACACCGGGGAGCTGTTTTTT.

The table lists this clonotype with many counts. The chain uses TRBV28 and TRBJ2-2, with unresolved D. Trimming took 7 bases from V and 1 from J, leaving 10 bases between them. The CDR3 has 14 residues. CDR1 MDHEN and CDR2 SYDVKM come from the germline V gene. The CDR3 spells CASNTAGNTGELFF. The DNA for the CDR3 is TGTGCCAGCAATACCGCCGGGAACACCGGGGAGCTGTTTTTT.

A few counts support this clonotype. The rearrangement links TRBV27 to TRBJ1-3; TRBD1 matches 8 bases. CDR1 MNHEY and CDR2 SMNVEV come from the germline V gene (reference sequence). This CDR3 is 15 amino acids long. With 10 bases clipped from V and 2 bases from J, the junction kept 10 bases outside the gene matches. The CDR3 DNA reads as TGTGCCACCTCCGACAGGGGAGAAGCTGGAAACACCATATATTTT. Encoded protein: CATSDRGEAGNTIYF.

This chain connects TRBV27 to TRBJ1-5; a weak D match, TRBD1 (5 bases). The CDR3 spans 13 residues. Germline CDR1 reads MNHEY; CDR2 reads SMNVEV (reference sequence). V was trimmed by 3 bases and J by 7 bases, leaving 10 bases between them. CDR3 sequence: CASSFGGRQPQHF. The CDR3, as DNA: TGTGCCAGCAGTTTCGGGGGGAGACAGCCCCAGCATTTT.

This chain links TRBV4-3 with TRBJ2-7, with 9 positions matching TRBD1. Trimming cost V 1 base and J 5 bases; bases outside gene matches: 9. Germline CDR1 LGHNA, CDR2 YSLEER. The CDR3 loop spans 16 amino acids. The CDR3 spells CASSQGPDRGMDEQYF. CDR3 nucleotides: TGCGCCAGCAGCCAAGGACCGGACAGGGGTATGGACGAGCAGTACTTC.

At least ten counts were recorded for this clonotype. The chain uses TRBV24-1 and TRBJ1-1; a possible D gene is TRBD1 (5 bases). The length of the CDR3 is 14 residues. Trimming shortened V by 6 bases and J by 4 bases, and 14 bases separated the two germline ends. Germline-derived CDR1 and CDR2 are KGHDR and SFDVKD. The CDR3 region has the DNA TGTGCCACCAGTAGTGGGGTGGGGGGCACTGAAGCTTTCTTT. Translated, it gives CATSSGVGGTEAFF.

The chain employs TRBV30 and TRBJ1-6, with a tentative D call TRBD1 (6 bases). Germline CDR1 GTSNPN, CDR2 SVGIG (reference sequence). V was cut by 7 bases and J by 0 bases, with 10 bases left in between. This CDR3 is built from 14 residues. The CDR3 coding sequence is TGTGCCTTACAGGGAAGCTCCTATAATTCACCCCTCCACTTT. Translated: CALQGSSYNSPLHF.

The J gene is TRBJ2-3, the V gene TRBV6-9; 12 bases map to TRBD2. The CDR3 covers 17 residues. CDR1 and CDR2 from the germline V gene are MNHGY and SVAAGI. V lost 2 bases, J lost 2 bases, and 5 bases stayed unmatched. CDR3 amino acids: CASSYRGLAGHTDTQYF. In DNA form, the CDR3 reads TGTGCCAGCAGTTATCGCGGACTAGCGGGACACACAGATACGCAGTATTTT.

The sample holds one count of this clonotype. A much larger clone differs by one base, so this may be a read error. The chain has TRBV28 and TRBJ2-2; either TRBD1 or TRBD2 may fit D (5 bases each). This CDR3 spans 14 amino acids. The V end was cut by 8 bases, the J end by 1 base, with 11 bases between. Germline CDR1 is MDHEN and CDR2 is SYDVKM. CDR3 bases: TGTGCCAGCTGGGACGGGGTGAACACCGGGGAGCTGTTTTTT. It is translated as CASWDGVNTGELFF.

J is TRBJ1-5 and V is TRBV7-2; D not resolved. CDR3 size: 15 residues. Trimming removed 2 bases from V and 2 bases from J, with 10 bases in between. Germline V CDR1 and CDR2: SGHTA, FQGNSA. The CDR3 protein is CASSLQPRGNQPQHF. CDR3 bases: TGTGCCAGCAGCTTACAACCCCGAGGCAATCAGCCCCAGCATTTT.

The V call is TRBV7-3, the J call TRBJ2-1, with 10 bases aligning to TRBD2. Germline-derived CDR1 and CDR2 are SGHTA and FQGTGA. Losses at the gene ends were 5 bases for V and 3 bases for J; bases not matched to a gene: 7. This CDR3 is built from 16 residues. This chain's CDR3 is CASSPDGLADYNEQFF. CDR3 coding DNA: TGTGCCAGCAGCCCAGATGGACTAGCGGACTACAATGAGCAGTTCTTC. Based on the CDR3 plus reference TRBV7-3 and TRBJ2-1, the full variable domain is GAGVSQTPSNKVTEKGKYVELRCDPISGHTALYWYRQSLGQGPEFLIYFQGTGAADDSGLPNDRFFAVRPEGSVSTLKIQRTERGDSAVYLCASSPDGLADYNEQFFGPGTRLTVL.

As regards this clonotype: Possible read error: a much larger clone is one base away. The V gene is TRBV19, the J gene TRBJ1-1; TRBD1 aligns across 9 bases. The CDR3 consists of 15 residues. The germline V gene has CDR1 LNHDA and CDR2 SQIVND (reference sequence). This chain's CDR3 is CASTELDRGSTETFF. The DNA for the CDR3 is TGTGCCAGTACCGAATTGGACAGGGGTAGCACTGAAACTTTCTTT.

Ten or more counts support this clonotype. The chain couples TRBV27 to TRBJ1-4; D remains unclear. V gave up 1 base and J gave up 7 bases, with 10 bases separating them. The CDR3 totals 14 residues. The germline V gene encodes CDR1 MNHEY and CDR2 SMNVEV (reference sequence). The CDR3 region has the DNA TGTGCCAGCAGTTTATTATTCACGGGTGAAAAACTGTTTTTT. It yields the protein CASSLLFTGEKLFF.

This clonotype has ten or more counts. The chain employs TRBV28 and TRBJ1-1; TRBD1 matches 7 bases. CDR1 is MDHEN and CDR2 is SYDVKM in the germline V gene. V shed 5 bases, J shed 1 base, and the junction held 1 base outside the gene matches. There are 13 residues in the CDR3. CDR3 amino acids: CASSQGENTEAFF. CDR3 DNA sequence: TGTGCCAGCAGTCAGGGGGAGAACACTGAAGCTTTCTTT.

As for this clonotype: A much more abundant neighbour one base away suggests this may be a read error. This rearrangement joins TRBV10-3 to TRBJ2-2; the D gene is possibly TRBD1 (6 bases). The CDR3 is 16 residues long. Germline V gene sequence: CDR1 ENHRY, CDR2 SYGVKD. Trimming took 5 bases from V and 4 from J, leaving 17 bases between them. The CDR3 is CAISPWVGGGTGELFF. The CDR3 nucleotides read TGTGCCATCAGTCCCTGGGTAGGGGGTGGCACCGGGGAGCTGTTTTTT.

The chain carries TRBV20-1 and TRBJ1-1; D is ambiguous. The CDR3 spans 15 residues. The germline gives CDR1 DFQATT, CDR2 SNEGSKA (reference sequence). V was cut by 5 bases and J by 0 bases, with 16 bases left in between. CDR3 coding DNA: TGCAGTGCTGCGCACTCCCCCACCCTGAACACTGAAGCTTTCTTT. It is translated as CSAAHSPTLNTEAFF.

This chain uses TRBV19 with TRBJ2-2, with 10 nucleotides matching TRBD1. Trimming cost V 6 bases and J 2 bases; bases outside gene matches: 9. Per the germline V gene, CDR1 is LNHDA and CDR2 is SQIVND (reference sequence). The CDR3 contains 17 residues. The chain's CDR3 is CASRGSRDRGNTGELFF. DNA of the CDR3: TGTGCCAGTAGGGGGTCCCGGGACAGGGGAAACACCGGGGAGCTGTTTTTT.

This clonotype was counted ten times or more. The chain combines TRBV6-5 with TRBJ2-7; 7 bases line up with TRBD2. The germline gives CDR1 MNHEY, CDR2 SVGAGI. The V segment lost 2 bases and the J segment 0 bases; nucleotides outside the gene matches: 4. This CDR3 has 15 residues. The DNA for the CDR3 is TGTGCCAGCAGTTACGAAGCGGGGCGCTCCTACGAGCAGTACTTC. It is translated as CASSYEAGRSYEQYF.

This chain connects TRBV4-3 to TRBJ2-7, with 9 bases fitting TRBD2. Germline V gene data show CDR1 as LGHNA and CDR2 as YSLEER. With V trimmed by 0 bases and J by 6 bases, 6 bases remained unmatched. The CDR3 loop spans 15 amino acids. The CDR3 DNA sequence: TGCGCCAGCAGCCAAGATTTAGCGGGAGATCGCGAGCAGTACTTC. Its translation: CASSQDLAGDREQYF.

This clonotype was recorded at least ten times. This sequence joins TRBV6-5 and TRBJ1-2, with D possibly TRBD1 on 6 matching bases. The CDR3 is made up of 14 amino acids. CDR1 is MNHEY and CDR2 is SVGAGI in the germline V gene. Trimming left V 2 bases short and J 5 bases short, with 12 bases between. The CDR3 DNA reads as TGTGCCAGCAGTTACCACCGGGACACTTATGGCTACACCTTC. Translating it yields CASSYHRDTYGYTF.